These 21 T cell receptor beta chains were all obtained from the same sample, sequenced in a study of cytomegalovirus exposure and HLA in healthy donors. The PCR contained 60 Vbeta and 13 Jbeta primers. The assay was immunoSEQ multiplex PCR, and TCRdb's table has in-frame clones only and misses some. In the table there are some 160,000 clones, roughly 72% of which are singletons. The sample taken for sequencing was PBMCs. These receptors all come from a man in his forties in good health and CMV-seronegative.

Note on this clone: A read error may account for a junction end that differs from germline. This rearrangement joins TRBV7-3 to TRBJ1-6; possible D gene TRBD1, 5 bases. This CDR3 is built from 14 residues. The germline CDR1 and CDR2 sequences are SGHTA and FQGTGA. CDR3 nucleotides: TGTGCCAGCAGCGCAACAGGAGCCAATTCACCCCTCAACTTT. Translation gives CASSATGANSPLNF.

The genes are TRBV11-2 and TRBJ2-5, with D perhaps TRBD1 (5 bases). CDR1 and CDR2 from the germline V gene are SGHAT and FQNNGV. This CDR3 has 13 amino acids. V lost 2 bases and J lost 5, with 9 bases in between. DNA for the CDR3: TGTGCCAGCAGCTTACAGGGCTTGGAGACCCAGTACTTC. Translating gives CASSLQGLETQYF.

The chain joins TRBV29-1 to TRBJ1-5, with TRBD1 as a possible D gene (5 bases). From germline, CDR1 is SQVTM and CDR2 ANQGSEA. CDR3 size: 14 residues. V shed 5 bases and J shed 0 bases, with 11 bases lying between them. In DNA, the CDR3 is TGCAGCGTTTCCGGGGGTGATAGCAATCAGCCCCAGCATTTT. Protein sequence: CSVSGGDSNQPQHF.

This clone was observed a handful of times. The chain is built from TRBV7-2 and TRBJ1-4; D is perhaps TRBD1 (6 bases). The CDR3 sequence is 14 residues long. The germline gives CDR1 SGHTA, CDR2 FQGNSA. The germline V and J ends were trimmed by 4 bases and 6 bases, with 12 bases remaining between them. The CDR3 protein is CASSSQGEDEKLFF. CDR3 coding DNA: TGTGCCAGCAGCTCACAGGGAGAAGATGAAAAACTGTTTTTT.

The DNA of the CDR3 is TGTGCCAGCAGCGGGGGGACAGGGGCCGTTTTGGACACTGAAGCTTTCTTT. It is translated as CASSGGTGAVLDTEAFF. V and J are TRBV9 and TRBJ1-1; 10 nucleotides agree with TRBD1. The junction had 11 bases not matched to a gene; V was cut back by 3 bases and J by 3 bases. CDR3 size: 17 residues. Germline loops: CDR1 SGDLS, CDR2 YYNGEE.

This chain uses TRBV5-1 with TRBJ2-7, with D possibly being TRBD2 (7 bases). The CDR3 contains 15 residues. Per germline, CDR1 SGHRS and CDR2 YFSETQ. V was cut by 3 bases and J by 5 bases, with 18 bases left in between. The CDR3, as DNA: TGCGCCAGCAGCTCCCGCCGGGGGGCGAGAGACGAGCAGTACTTC. Residues: CASSSRRGARDEQYF.

The chain uses TRBV6-5 and TRBJ1-2, with D tentatively TRBD1 (6 bases). V lost 0 bases and J lost 2, with 13 bases in between. There are 16 residues in the CDR3. CDR1 is MNHEY and CDR2 is SVGAGI in the germline V gene. The CDR3 DNA is TGTGCCAGCAGTTACTCGACAGGCCCCCCAAACTATGGCTACACCTTC. Its translation is CASSYSTGPPNYGYTF.

The chain combines TRBV28 with TRBJ1-2; D gene uncertain. The CDR3 is 14 residues long. Per the germline V gene, CDR1 is MDHEN and CDR2 is SYDVKM. V was clipped by 2 bases and J by 1 base, with 8 bases between them. The CDR3 bases are TGTGCCAGCAGTTTAGGGCAGGTTAACTATGGCTACACCTTC. Translating it yields CASSLGQVNYGYTF.

In this sample, this clone turned up a few times. The chain carries TRBV4-1 and TRBJ1-1; D is possibly TRBD1 (5 bases). The germline CDR1 and CDR2 sequences are MGHRA and YSYEKL. V was shortened by 4 bases and J by 5 bases, with 23 bases between the two germline ends. This CDR3 is built from 17 residues. As DNA, the CDR3 is TGCGCCAGCAGCCGTACCTCTCAACTCGGGGGACTAACTGAAGCTTTCTTT. Protein product: CASSRTSQLGGLTEAFF.

This sequence joins TRBV5-1 and TRBJ2-3; TRBD1 is a possible D gene (6 bases). CDR3 size: 16 residues. Trimming pared 4 bases from V and 2 bases from J, leaving 17 bases between. Germline CDR1 SGHRS, CDR2 YFSETQ. CDR3 sequence reads: CASSLVTGESTDTQYF. In nucleotides, the CDR3 is TGCGCCAGCAGCCTCGTGACAGGAGAATCCACAGATACGCAGTATTTT. The variable domain in full, with the rest retrieved from reference TRBV5-1 and TRBJ2-3, is KAGVTQTPRYLIKTRGQQVTLSCSPISGHRSVSWYQQTPGQGLQFLFEYFSETQRNKGNFPGRFSGRQFSNSRSEMNVSTLELGDSALYLCASSLVTGESTDTQYFGPGTRLTVL.

The CDR3 DNA is TGTGCCAGCAGCCAAGACTCCTCGGGGGGAACCTACAATGAGCAGTTCTTC. It encodes CASSQDSSGGTYNEQFF. The chain joins TRBV4-2 to TRBJ2-1; 7 nucleotides line up with TRBD2. This CDR3 comprises 17 residues. V was pared by 0 bases and J by 2 bases, with 7 bases of the junction left unmatched. The germline CDR1 and CDR2 sequences are LGHNA and YNFKEQ.

This rearrangement joins TRBV6-1 to TRBJ1-1; TRBD1 matches 8 bases. This CDR3 comprises 14 residues. After removal of 6 bases from V and 3 bases from J, the junction contained 6 bases not matched to a gene. CDR1 MNHNS and CDR2 SASEGT come from the germline V gene. The DNA of the CDR3 is TGTGCCAGCAGACGGACAGGGCGGGACACTGAAGCTTTCTTT. Residues: CASRRTGRDTEAFF.

This chain joins TRBV6-1 and TRBJ1-3, with D hard to call. Germline CDR1 is MNHNS and CDR2 is SASEGT. Deletions cut 10 bases from V and 0 bases from J, with 16 bases between. This CDR3 is 15 amino acids long. The CDR3: CATLDRGLSGNTIYF. The CDR3 region has the DNA TGTGCCACCCTGGACCGTGGACTCTCTGGAAACACCATATATTTT.

This clone was seen more than once but under ten times. V and J are TRBV9 and TRBJ1-5; D is perhaps TRBD1 (5 bases). Germline V lookup: CDR1 SGDLS, CDR2 YYNGEE. V was cut by 3 bases and J by 3 bases, with 10 bases left in between. The CDR3 spans 14 residues. CDR3 protein: CASSEGPYNQPQHF. In DNA, the CDR3 is TGTGCCAGCAGCGAGGGGCCCTACAATCAGCCCCAGCATTTT.

V is TRBV6-9 and J is TRBJ2-2, with TRBD2 as a possible D gene (6 bases). Germline V gives CDR1 MNHGY, CDR2 SVAAGI. This CDR3 has 15 amino acids. V lost 1 base to trimming and J lost 4 bases, with 10 bases between them. The CDR3 is CASSYYGGPTGELFF. CDR3 DNA sequence: TGTGCCAGCAGTTATTACGGGGGTCCCACCGGGGAGCTGTTTTTT.

The V gene is TRBV6-5, the J gene TRBJ2-1; 14 bases agree with TRBD2. Germline V CDR1 and CDR2: MNHEY, SVGAGI. The V and J ends lost 5 bases and 7 bases, in that order; junction bases with no gene match: 4. This CDR3 region has 15 residues. CDR3 residues: CASSATSGGENEQFF. The CDR3 DNA reads as TGTGCCAGCAGTGCGACTAGCGGGGGGGAGAATGAGCAGTTCTTC.

The chain recombines TRBV21-1 with TRBJ1-1; the tabulated D call, TRBD1, remains unverified against the DNA. TRBV21-1 is an annotated pseudogene. This CDR3 is 16 amino acids long. The CDR3 nucleotides read TGTGCCAGCAGCAAAGGGGGACAGATCTCCAATGCTGAAGCTTTCTTT. Translation gives CASSKGGQISNAEAFF.

The gene calls are TRBV10-3 and TRBJ1-1, with a tentative D call TRBD1 (5 bases). The CDR3 spans 17 residues. V lost 4 bases, J lost 2 bases, and 20 bases lay in between. Germline V gene sequence: CDR1 ENHRY, CDR2 SYGVKD. Here the CDR3 DNA reads TGTGCCATCAGTGTATTTCAGGGCGGATGGAGCAACACTGAAGCTTTCTTT. This translates into CAISVFQGGWSNTEAFF.

The chain combines TRBV6-5 with TRBJ2-1; 9 bases agree with TRBD2. J lost 0 bases, V lost 0 bases, and 0 bases had no gene match. In germline, CDR1 is MNHEY, CDR2 SVGAGI. The CDR3 is made up of 16 amino acids. The CDR3 protein is CASSYSSGSSYNEQFF. The CDR3 nucleotides are TGTGCCAGCAGTTACTCTAGCGGGAGCTCCTACAATGAGCAGTTCTTC.

CDR3 sequence: CASSLGGPNNEQFF. CDR3 DNA sequence: TGCGCCAGCAGCTTGGGGGGGCCCAACAATGAGCAGTTCTTC. The V call is TRBV5-1, the J call TRBJ2-1, with D maybe TRBD1 (6 bases). CDR3 length equals 14 residues. Germline V lookup: CDR1 SGHRS, CDR2 YFSETQ. V lost 0 bases to trimming and J lost 5 bases, with 9 bases between them.

This sequence joins TRBV2 and TRBJ1-4; D is possibly TRBD1 (5 bases). The V gene lost 2 bases and the J gene lost 6 bases, with 16 bases spanning the gap. This CDR3 has 16 residues. The germline V gene has CDR1 SNHLY and CDR2 FYNNEI. CDR3 nucleotides: TGTGCCAGCAGTGAAACCCACGGGACTGTAGATGAAAAACTGTTTTTT. Its translation: CASSETHGTVDEKLFF.